Listed below are T cell receptor beta chains from one sample, sequenced in a study of cytomegalovirus exposure and HLA in healthy donors. The protocol was immunoSEQ multiplex PCR, while the TCRdb copy is restricted to in-frame clones and leaves out a portion. The data contain over 100,000 clones, around 73% of them seen just once; the ten biggest clones take up around 8%. The specimen sequenced was PBMCs. All receptors derive from a man in his forties or fifties in good health and CMV-seronegative. Each CDR3 is given with its conserved first and last residue. Each record gives: CDR3 length, V gene, D gene, J gene, clone size, CDR3 DNA, CDR3 protein. A D gene is named only where the DNA matches it firmly. For some rows the clone size is stated as once, few or many, or as a class when expanded; others skip it.

CDR3 length: 14
V gene: TRBV5-6
D gene: .
J gene: TRBJ2-7
clone size: medium-sized
CDR3 DNA: TGTGCCAGCAGCTCGGGATCTAGTTCCTACGAGCAGTACTTC
CDR3 protein: CASSSGSSSYEQYF

CDR3 length: 12
V gene: TRBV30
D gene: .
J gene: TRBJ1-6
clone size: once
CDR3 DNA: TGTGCCGGAGGGCGGGCCCCTGTACCCCTCCACTTT
CDR3 protein: CAGGRAPVPLHF

CDR3 length: 14
V gene: TRBV11-1
D gene: TRBD1
J gene: TRBJ2-7
clone size: once
CDR3 DNA: TGTGCCAGCAGCGTGGGACAGGGGGGAGGCGAGCAGTACTTC
CDR3 protein: CASSVGQGGGEQYF

CDR3 length: 13
V gene: TRBV6-1
D gene: .
J gene: TRBJ2-7
clone size: .
CDR3 DNA: TGTGCCAGCAGTGAGGGTGTTGCGGGTGAGCAGTACTTC
CDR3 protein: CASSEGVAGEQYF

CDR3 length: 16
V gene: TRBV5-4
D gene: TRBD2
J gene: TRBJ2-1
clone size: .
CDR3 DNA: TGTGCCAGCAGCATCGGGGGGGCGAGCTCCTACAATGAGCAGTTCTTC
CDR3 protein: CASSIGGASSYNEQFF

CDR3 length: 21
V gene: TRBV13
D gene: .
J gene: TRBJ2-2
clone size: .
CDR3 DNA: TGTGCCAGCAGCTTAGCGCGGTCGGGGGACAGCAGCGGACCGAACACCGGGGAGCTGTTTTTT
CDR3 protein: CASSLARSGDSSGPNTGELFF

CDR3 length: 12
V gene: TRBV29-1
D gene: TRBD1
J gene: TRBJ2-5
clone size: .
CDR3 DNA: TGCAGCGAACGACAGGGCCGGGAGACCCAGTACTTC
CDR3 protein: CSERQGRETQYF

CDR3 length: 12
V gene: TRBV28
D gene: .
J gene: TRBJ2-7
clone size: few
CDR3 DNA: TGTGCCAGCAGTTTAGAGGGGGTCGAGCAGTACTTC
CDR3 protein: CASSLEGVEQYF

CDR3 length: 14
V gene: TRBV4-2
D gene: .
J gene: TRBJ1-5
clone size: .
CDR3 DNA: TGTGCCAGCAGCCAAGGCCTCTACAATCAGCCCCAGCATTTT
CDR3 protein: CASSQGLYNQPQHF

CDR3 length: 13
V gene: TRBV13
D gene: .
J gene: TRBJ1-1
clone size: .
CDR3 DNA: TGTGCCAGCAGCATAGGACAGAACACTGAAGCTTTCTTT
CDR3 protein: CASSIGQNTEAFF

CDR3 length: 12
V gene: TRBV5-6
D gene: .
J gene: TRBJ2-7
clone size: .
CDR3 DNA: TGTGCCAGCAGCTACGGAGGACACGAGCAGTACTTC
CDR3 protein: CASSYGGHEQYF

CDR3 length: 16
V gene: TRBV28
D gene: TRBD1
J gene: TRBJ1-1
clone size: .
CDR3 DNA: TGTGCCAGCAGTTTATTCCGGACAGGGGGGAACACTGAAGCTTTCTTT
CDR3 protein: CASSLFRTGGNTEAFF

CDR3 length: 14
V gene: TRBV29-1
D gene: .
J gene: TRBJ2-3
clone size: .
CDR3 DNA: TGCAGCGTTGGGAGCGGGTCTAGCACAGATACGCAGTATTTT
CDR3 protein: CSVGSGSSTDTQYF

CDR3 length: 14
V gene: TRBV6-6
D gene: .
J gene: TRBJ2-7
clone size: .
CDR3 DNA: TGTGCCAGCAGTTACCTCGGCGGGATTTACGAGCAGTACTTC
CDR3 protein: CASSYLGGIYEQYF